Listed here are 10 T cell receptor beta chains from one sample, sequenced in a study of blood T cell repertoires in COVID-19. Only in-frame clones appear in the TCRdb table, and some are missing; sequencing was by immunoSEQ multiplex PCR. This table has around 30,000 clones, over 90% appearing once. The sequenced material came from peripheral blood. The receptors stem from a male donor with active COVID-19.

The J gene is TRBJ1-2, the V gene TRBV18; maybe TRBD1 (6 bases). Germline assignment: CDR1 KGHSH and CDR2 LQKENI. This CDR3 region has 19 residues. V gave up 5 bases and J gave up 5 bases, with 30 bases separating them. CDR3 protein: CASSSDLTSVADSSYGYTF. DNA of the CDR3: TGTGCCAGCTCATCCGATCTAACCAGCGTCGCGGACAGTTCATATGGCTACACCTTC.

The chain links TRBV27 to TRBJ1-2; no clear D gene. Trimming took 8 bases from V and 2 from J, leaving 12 bases between them. Germline CDR1 and CDR2: MNHEY and SMNVEV (reference sequence). CDR3 size: 13 residues. The CDR3 nucleotides are TGTGCCAGCTGGGCGCCACCAAACTATGGCTACACCTTC. Translated: CASWAPPNYGYTF.

The chain uses TRBV4-1 and TRBJ2-7; 12 bases are a match to TRBD2. V was clipped by 1 base and J by 2 bases; unmatched bases: 0. The CDR3 consists of 15 residues. CDR1 MGHRA and CDR2 YSYEKL come from the germline V gene. The CDR3 region is CASSQGTSGTYEQYF. DNA for the CDR3: TGCGCCAGCAGCCAAGGGACTAGCGGGACCTACGAGCAGTACTTC.

The V and J genes are TRBV3-1 (or the pseudogene TRBV3-2) and TRBJ2-1; 14 bases are shared with TRBD2. Germline V CDR1 and CDR2: LGHDT, YNNKEL (reference sequence). The CDR3 is 15 amino acids. The V gene end was trimmed by 4 bases and the J gene end by 9 bases; junction bases not matched to a gene: 5. The CDR3 DNA follows: TGTGCCAGCAGCCTGACTAGCGGGGGGGCCGGTGAGCAGTTCTTC. Residues: CASSLTSGGAGEQFF.

The rearrangement uses TRBV11-3 and TRBJ2-1; 8 nucleotides align to TRBD2. V was clipped by 5 bases and J by 1 base; unmatched bases: 10. This CDR3 has 17 residues. Germline CDR1 is SGHNT and CDR2 is YENEEA. CDR3: CASSASGGAGSYNEQFF. The CDR3 coding sequence is TGTGCCAGCAGCGCCTCCGGGGGGGCTGGATCCTACAATGAGCAGTTCTTC.

The V gene is TRBV4-2, the J gene TRBJ1-1; 7 bases match TRBD1. Germline loops: CDR1 LGHNA, CDR2 YNFKEQ. The CDR3 extends over 16 amino acids. Trimming at V came to 0 bases and at J to 9 bases, leaving 13 bases not matched to a gene. The CDR3 loop reads CASSQDWTGGPGKAFF. The CDR3 coding sequence is TGTGCCAGCAGCCAAGATTGGACAGGCGGGCCTGGTAAAGCTTTCTTT.

The sample holds one count of this clone. The J gene is TRBJ1-6, the V gene TRBV6-1; D not certain. CDR3 length: 16 amino acids. Trimming shortened V by 2 bases and J by 0 bases, and 8 bases separated the two germline ends. Germline CDR1 is MNHNS and CDR2 is SASEGT. The CDR3 sequence: CASSEFPSSYNSPLHF. The CDR3 DNA sequence: TGTGCCAGCAGTGAATTCCCGAGCTCCTATAATTCACCCCTCCACTTT.

The V and J genes are TRBV18 and TRBJ2-3; TRBD2 agrees at 8 bases. CDR1 is KGHSH and CDR2 is LQKENI in the germline V gene. After removal of 4 bases from V and 1 base from J, the junction contained 7 bases not matched to a gene. The CDR3 is 16 residues long. The chain's CDR3 is CASSLPGTRGTDTQYF. The DNA of the CDR3 is TGTGCCAGCTCACTACCGGGGACTAGAGGCACAGATACGCAGTATTTT.

V usage is TRBV25-1 and J usage is TRBJ1-4; tentative D call: TRBD1 (5 bases). CDR3 length: 15 amino acids. Trimming pared 6 bases from V and 3 bases from J, leaving 14 bases between. CDR1 and CDR2 (germline): MGHDK, SYGVNS. CDR3 sequence reads: CASSLGQGANEKLFF. Here the CDR3 DNA reads TGTGCCAGCAGCTTAGGCCAGGGCGCTAATGAAAAACTGTTTTTT.

The chain employs TRBV2 and TRBJ1-3, with a tentative D call TRBD1 (6 bases). The CDR3 is 15 amino acids. The germline V gene encodes CDR1 SNHLY and CDR2 FYNNEI. V lost 8 bases and J lost 0, with 14 bases in between. The CDR3 DNA follows: TGTGCCAGCTACCGGACAGCTGCCTCTGGAAACACCATATATTTT. It translates to CASYRTAASGNTIYF.